This is a list of T cell receptor beta chains from one sample in a study of blood T cell repertoires in COVID-19. The protocol was immunoSEQ multiplex PCR, while the TCRdb copy is restricted to in-frame clones and leaves out a portion. The sample has fewer than 200,000 clones; approximately 80% are singletons. Sequenced: peripheral blood. These receptors all come from a woman aged 40-49 years with COVID-19, enrolled during active disease. The CDR3 runs from the conserved cysteine through the conserved F or W.

J gene,V gene,CDR3 protein
TRBJ2-5,TRBV4-1,CASSRLERDRGLAGPNF
TRBJ2-1,TRBV29-1,CSVEVLAGGDEQFF
TRBJ2-5,TRBV19,CASKVTGRGGSRGEYTEGETQYF
TRBJ1-2,TRBV6-1,CASSEVGGQGVRYGYTF
TRBJ2-1,TRBV27,CASRSQDSGYNEQFF
TRBJ2-5,TRBV29-1,CSVEGGIVQETQYF
TRBJ1-2,TRBV7-2,CASRGQIYGYTF
TRBJ2-5,TRBV4-1,CASSQAKGQGVRETQYF
TRBJ1-1,TRBV25-1,CASTSTGTETEAFF
TRBJ1-1,TRBV5-6,CASSLYGTGDGTEAFF
TRBJ2-1,TRBV5-1,CASSVTSGTYNEQFF
TRBJ2-5,TRBV12-2,CASRRQETQYF
TRBJ2-5,TRBV7-2,CASSLGGGIKTQYF
TRBJ1-2,TRBV7-9,CASSLGVGQGVGGYTF
TRBJ2-3,TRBV28,CASSLGGNADTQYF
TRBJ2-1,TRBV27,CASSPTRPYSGNEQFF
TRBJ2-3,TRBV11-2,CASSSGLAGYSTDTQYF
TRBJ2-3,TRBV6-5,CASSSTGFSTDTQYF
TRBJ1-6,TRBV25-1,CASSRREAYNSPLHF
TRBJ2-3,TRBV3-1/TRBV3-2,CASSLSNTDTQYF
TRBJ2-1,TRBV4-2,CASSQDSRGSYNEQFF
TRBJ1-3,TRBV19,CASSMQGAGNTIYF
TRBJ1-1,TRBV5-4,CASSLDGTEAFF
TRBJ2-1,TRBV2,CASSTSGGSEQFF
TRBJ2-1,TRBV7-3,CASSLTPSGGLYNEQFF
TRBJ1-5,TRBV4-2,CASSPSVSNQPQHF
TRBJ2-1,TRBV3-1/TRBV3-2,CASSQDWGETSGNEQFF
TRBJ1-5,TRBV6-4,CASSDSYSNQPQHF
TRBJ2-7,TRBV7-2,CASSFEGTSGRYEQYF
TRBJ2-5,TRBV6-5,CASRLSRGLETQYF
TRBJ2-4,TRBV3-1/TRBV3-2,CASRNRGAKNIQYF
TRBJ2-1,TRBV24-1,CATSDSGQANLNEQFF
TRBJ2-1,TRBV9,CASSVELEVSSYNEQFF
TRBJ2-7,TRBV5-1,CASSLGTHYEQYF
TRBJ2-2,TRBV2,CASSAGLRAAGELFF
TRBJ2-2,TRBV7-2,CASRLKRGETNTGELFF
TRBJ2-1,TRBV19,CASTRSSYNEQFF
TRBJ2-2,TRBV9,CASTLATSNTGELFF
TRBJ1-1,TRBV2,CASPVNLNTEAFF
TRBJ1-2,TRBV2,CATLTGLGYTF
TRBJ2-1,TRBV29-1,CSVEGTPVYNEQFF
TRBJ2-3,TRBV28,CATRGEDRASDTQYF
TRBJ2-2,TRBV7-8,CASSLGVLTGELFF
TRBJ2-1,TRBV7-9,CASSPIKSNEQFF
TRBJ1-6,TRBV4-1,CASRSRSLGGSPLHF
TRBJ2-2,TRBV2,CASTGTSPTGELFF
TRBJ1-2,TRBV9,CASSVGQRNGYTF
TRBJ1-1,TRBV6-5,CASSYSLRGNDEAFF